This TCR beta chain was obtained from a study of T cell repertoires in cytomegalovirus infection (dated by TCRdb to the late 2010s). Study-wide context: The HLA type of each donor mattered for the analysis, because public TCR beta signatures pointed to carriage of CMV infection along with the matching HLA type.

This clonotype was counted at least ten times. Which antigen it targets is not known. There are no base qualities to consult, and no much larger clone falls within one base. The germline V gene specifies SGHNT as CDR1 and YENEEA as CDR2. V is pruned by 3 bases and J by 0 bases, leaving 3 bases of the junction without a gene match. The CDR3 has 15 amino acids, counting the end cysteine and phenylalanine. The kept DNA is CDR3 alone, 45 bases in frame from the first base. The data were produced on an Illumina HiSeq 1500. The raw public reads went through TCRdb reprocessing: fastp at Q25, MiXCR clone calling, in-frame beta chains kept. Rows merge per CDR3 protein into single entries with the most common DNA and genes. This sample lists some 110,000 distinct CDR3 sequences; over 9% were detected once. Roughly 31% of the sample comes from the top ten. The paper's findings and limits, for the study overall: The ex vivo response was dominated by HLA-C-restricted CMV-specific TCR beta clonotypes, and the single most frequent clonotype in two of eight donors was supplied by these HLA-C-restricted clonotypes. In both this cohort and an independent cohort of 350 to 400 donors, the cumulative frequency of public TCR beta family members distinguished carriers of CMV infection plus the relevant HLA type.

This sequence was found in a human donor in good health (CMV status not recorded). Some clones in this sample may be carry-over from other donors' samples. Here the chain combines TRBV11-3 and TRBJ2-3, with 7 bases matching TRBD1. Source material: PBMCs, sequenced either directly or after in vitro stimulation (not recorded which). The CDR3 protein is CASSFRQGSTDTQYF. The nucleotides are TGTGCCAGCAGCTTCCGACAGGGTAGCACAGATACGCAGTATTTT.